The 30 T cell receptor beta chains listed next were all sequenced from one sample in a study of neurological immune-mediated disorders. TCRdb fed the 5' RACE reads into MiXCR, producing one record per CDR3 protein. The sample contains about 60,000 distinct CDR3 sequences, approximately 11% of which appear only once. Time point indicated: longitudinal time-point 1 (baseline). The sequenced sample was PBMCs. These receptor sequences come from a male donor with HTLV-1-associated myelopathy (HAM/TSP).

This clonotype appeared many times. The chain couples TRBV4-3 to TRBJ2-3; D unresolved. The germline gives CDR1 LGHNA, CDR2 YSLEER. The CDR3 extends over 17 amino acids. Trimming pared 0 bases from V and 3 bases from J, leaving 16 bases between. The CDR3 coding sequence is TGCGCCAGCAGCCAAGATGGAAGTACCCCGTGGACAGATACGCAGTATTTT. It encodes CASSQDGSTPWTDTQYF.

Many counts were recorded for this clonotype. This sequence joins TRBV25-1 and TRBJ1-6, with a possible D match to TRBD1 (6 bases). Trimming removed 6 bases from V and 8 bases from J, with 11 bases in between. The CDR3 runs 13 residues. The germline gives CDR1 MGHDK, CDR2 SYGVNS. For the CDR3, the DNA is TGTGCCAGCAGCGGACAGCCTCATTCACCCCTCCACTTT. Residues: CASSGQPHSPLHF.

This clonotype has a count of ten or more. This chain connects TRBV7-3 to TRBJ2-3; tentative D call: TRBD1 (6 bases). Per the germline V gene, CDR1 is SGHTA and CDR2 is FQGTGA. The germline V and J ends were trimmed by 1 base and 1 base, with 9 bases remaining between them. This CDR3 spans 15 amino acids. The CDR3 nucleotides read TGTGCCAGCAGCTTAATGGGGGCTGGCACAGATACGCAGTATTTT. Residues: CASSLMGAGTDTQYF.

This clonotype was seen repeatedly, ten times or more. CDR3 sequence (DNA): TGTGCCAGCAGTTTCTCAGAAACCTACGAGCAGTACTTC. It encodes CASSFSETYEQYF. This chain connects TRBV27 to TRBJ2-7; no clear D. Trimming pared 3 bases from V and 2 bases from J, leaving 8 bases between. From germline, CDR1 is MNHEY and CDR2 SMNVEV (reference sequence). This CDR3 has 13 amino acids.

As DNA, the CDR3 is TGTGCCAGCAAGGTCCGGGACCAAGAGACCCAGTACTTC. Protein sequence: CASKVRDQETQYF. This chain uses TRBV28 with TRBJ2-5, with no clear D. Germline V gives CDR1 MDHEN, CDR2 SYDVKM. Trimming left V 7 bases short and J 0 bases short, with 9 bases between. The CDR3 runs to 13 residues.

This clonotype was observed at least ten times. The rearrangement uses TRBV28 and TRBJ2-7; 8 bases line up with TRBD2. The CDR3 runs to 12 residues. The germline V gene has CDR1 MDHEN and CDR2 SYDVKM. V shed 5 bases, J shed 4 bases, and the junction held 1 base outside the gene matches. CDR3 region: CASSTGGYEQYF. CDR3 in DNA: TGTGCCAGCAGTACGGGGGGGTACGAGCAGTACTTC.

This clonotype was recorded many times. The V call is TRBV5-1, the J call TRBJ2-4; tentative D call: TRBD1 (6 bases). The CDR3 length is 13 residues. The V gene lost 5 bases and the J gene lost 5 bases, with 11 bases spanning the gap. Germline CDR1 is SGHRS and CDR2 is YFSETQ. CDR3 in amino acids: CASRTGHENIQYF. DNA for the CDR3: TGCGCCAGCAGGACGGGACATGAAAACATTCAGTACTTC.

This clonotype appeared many times. The chain has TRBV10-3 and TRBJ2-3; D gene unclear. Germline CDR1 reads ENHRY; CDR2 reads SYGVKD. The CDR3 covers 16 residues. Between the trimmed V and J ends, which lost 0 bases and 4 bases, there was a span of 14 bases. For the CDR3, the DNA is TGTGCCATCAGTGAGTCTCCGATTGGGTCCGCAGATACGCAGTATTTT. Translated, it gives CAISESPIGSADTQYF.

This clonotype was seen at least ten times. This chain uses TRBV11-3 with TRBJ2-4; 8 nucleotides line up with TRBD2. J was trimmed by 0 bases and V by 5 bases; bases with no gene match: 12. Germline V CDR1 and CDR2: SGHNT, YENEEA. The CDR3 extends over 18 amino acids. The CDR3: CASSPTGLGEKAKNIQYF. CDR3 DNA sequence: TGTGCCAGCAGCCCTACGGGACTAGGGGAAAAAGCCAAAAACATTCAGTACTTC.

This clonotype was detected ten times or more. The genes are TRBV20-1 and TRBJ2-1; TRBD2 matches 9 bases. This CDR3 has 13 residues. Germline loops: CDR1 DFQATT, CDR2 SNEGSKA (reference sequence). J was trimmed by 12 bases and V by 0 bases; bases with no gene match: 6. Here the CDR3 DNA reads TGCAGTGCTAGAGATAGCCTAGCGGGGTTGCAGTTCTTC. The encoded protein is CSARDSLAGLQFF.

This clonotype was observed at least ten times. The chain couples TRBV7-7 to TRBJ1-5, with 7 positions matching TRBD1. This CDR3 region has 15 residues. Trimming cost V 4 bases and J 0 bases; bases outside gene matches: 3. In germline, CDR1 is SSHAT, CDR2 FNYEAQ (reference sequence). CDR3: CASSWGQNSNQPQHF. Written as DNA, the CDR3 is TGTGCCAGCAGCTGGGGACAGAATAGCAATCAGCCCCAGCATTTT. The full variable domain, its missing parts supplied by reference TRBV7-7 and TRBJ1-5, is GAGVSQSPRYKVTKRGQDVTLRCDPISSHATLYWYQQALGQGPEFLTYFNYEAQPDKSGLPSDRFSAERPEGSISTLTIQRTEQRDSAMYRCASSWGQNSNQPQHFGDGTRLSIL.

Ten or more counts support this clonotype. The chain joins TRBV6-5 to TRBJ1-6; D may be TRBD1 (5 bases). The germline gives CDR1 MNHEY, CDR2 SVGAGI. The CDR3 runs 13 residues. Trimming took 7 bases from V and 7 from J, leaving 11 bases between them. The CDR3: CASNQGRNSPLHF. For the CDR3, the DNA is TGTGCCAGCAATCAGGGTAGAAATTCACCCCTCCACTTT.

This clonotype has a handful of counts. V is TRBV18 and J is TRBJ2-3; 9 bases are a match to TRBD2. Per the germline V gene, CDR1 is KGHSH and CDR2 is LQKENI. The CDR3 consists of 17 residues. With V trimmed by 0 bases and J by 3 bases, 7 bases remained unmatched. The CDR3 here is CASSPPLAGRKTDTQYF. DNA for the CDR3: TGTGCCAGCTCACCACCTCTAGCGGGGAGGAAAACAGATACGCAGTATTTT.

This clonotype was observed at least ten times. The chain links TRBV5-8 to TRBJ2-1; 9 nucleotides align to TRBD1. The germline V gene encodes CDR1 SGHTS and CDR2 YDEGEE. The J segment lost 1 base and the V segment lost 4 bases, leaving 6 bases of the junction unmatched. There are 16 residues in the CDR3. The CDR3, as DNA: TGTGCCAGCAGCCCCCGAGGGACAGGGTCCTACAATGAGCAGTTCTTC. Amino acid sequence: CASSPRGTGSYNEQFF.

Remarks on this clonotype: A single base separates this from a much larger clone, so it may be a read error. V usage is TRBV5-1 and J usage is TRBJ1-5; D remains ambiguous. This CDR3 spans 10 amino acids. Germline values: CDR1 SGHRS, CDR2 YFSETQ. The germline V and J ends were trimmed by 9 bases and 4 bases, with 5 bases remaining between them. The CDR3 here is CANHNQPQHF. The CDR3 DNA reads TGCGCCAACCATAATCAGCCCCAGCATTTT. Using reference TRBV5-1 and TRBJ1-5 for the parts outside the CDR3, the full variable domain is KAGVTQTPRYLIKTRGQQVTLSCSPISGHRSVSWYQQTPGQGLQFLFEYFSETQRNKGNFPGRFSGRQFSNSRSEMNVSTLELGDSALYLCANHNQPQHFGDGTRLSIL.

This clonotype was observed at least ten times. The J gene is TRBJ1-1, the V gene TRBV29-1; D not resolved. Trimming took off 5 bases at V and 7 bases at J, with 11 bases between the two ends. In germline, CDR1 is SQVTM, CDR2 ANQGSEA. This CDR3 region has 11 residues. The CDR3 sequence: CSVSSPGEAFF. Written as DNA, the CDR3 is TGCAGCGTTTCCTCCCCCGGTGAAGCTTTCTTT. Looking up the rest from reference TRBV29-1 and TRBJ1-1 gives the full variable domain: SAVISQKPSRDICQRGTSLTIQCQVDSQVTMMFWYRQQPGQSLTLIATANQGSEATYESGFVIDKFPISRPNLTFSTLTVSNMSPEDSSIYLCSVSSPGEAFFGQGTRLTVV.

The chain employs TRBV2 and TRBJ2-4; D is possibly TRBD1 (6 bases). V was trimmed by 0 bases and J by 10 bases, leaving 22 bases between them. The CDR3 is 17 amino acids. Germline V lookup: CDR1 SNHLY, CDR2 FYNNEI. The CDR3 spells CASSEAGVARGESIQYF. CDR3 DNA sequence: TGTGCCAGCAGTGAAGCCGGGGTCGCCAGGGGCGAGTCTATTCAGTACTTC.

This clonotype was seen ten or more times. The J gene is TRBJ2-7, the V gene TRBV28; D gene ambiguous. The germline V gene encodes CDR1 MDHEN and CDR2 SYDVKM. V lost 3 bases to trimming and J lost 4 bases, with 4 bases between them. There are 11 residues in the CDR3. The CDR3 is CASSFQYEQYF. The CDR3 bases are TGTGCCAGCAGTTTTCAATACGAGCAGTACTTC.

This chain uses TRBV5-5 with TRBJ1-4; D gene uncertain. The CDR3 totals 14 residues. Germline CDR1 SGHKS, CDR2 YYEKEE (reference sequence). Trimming removed 6 bases from V and 0 bases from J, with 9 bases in between. The chain's CDR3 is CASTQVATNEKLFF. CDR3 DNA sequence: TGTGCCAGCACCCAGGTTGCAACTAATGAAAAACTGTTTTTT.

The table lists this clonotype with many counts. J is TRBJ2-7 and V is TRBV12-3 or TRBV12-4; D is uncertain. Trimming shortened V by 2 bases and J by 5 bases, and 4 bases separated the two germline ends. The CDR3 length is 11 residues. The CDR3 nucleotides read TGTGCCAGCAGTTTATCCCACGAGCAGTACTTC. It translates to CASSLSHEQYF.

The gene calls are TRBV6-5 and TRBJ1-2; D possibly corresponds to TRBD1 (5 bases). Trimming left V 7 bases short and J 0 bases short, with 18 bases between. Germline V gene lookup returns CDR1 MNHEY and CDR2 SVGAGI. This CDR3 region has 16 residues. The CDR3 region is CASNGGVDRANYGYTF. Here the CDR3 DNA reads TGTGCCAGCAATGGAGGCGTAGACAGAGCTAACTATGGCTACACCTTC.

The sample holds many counts of this clonotype. The chain employs TRBV14 and TRBJ2-4; D tentatively reads TRBD1 or TRBD2 (5 bases each). The V gene's germline CDR1 is SGHDN and CDR2 FVKESK. The CDR3 length is 13 residues. V was trimmed by 4 bases and J by 3 bases, leaving 7 bases between them. The CDR3 loop reads CASSRGIKNIQYF. DNA for the CDR3: TGTGCCAGCAGCCGGGGGATCAAAAACATTCAGTACTTC.

This clonotype was seen ten or more times. The rearrangement uses TRBV7-9 and TRBJ1-3, with a possible D match to TRBD1 (5 bases). The CDR3 contains 18 residues. Germline V gene sequence: CDR1 SEHNR, CDR2 FQNEAQ (reference sequence). With 6 bases removed from V and 0 bases from J, the gap between germline ends came to 21 bases. The CDR3 here is CASRDTGDGGGSGNTIYF. CDR3 sequence (DNA): TGTGCCAGCAGGGATACAGGAGATGGCGGGGGCTCTGGAAACACCATATATTTT.

This clonotype was counted at least ten times. The chain employs TRBV7-9 and TRBJ1-3; D remains unclear. Trimming shortened V by 2 bases and J by 0 bases, and 14 bases separated the two germline ends. Germline loops: CDR1 SEHNR, CDR2 FQNEAQ (reference sequence). There are 17 residues in the CDR3. CDR3 region: CASSLPSLSLSGNTIYF. CDR3 sequence (DNA): TGTGCCAGCAGCTTACCCAGCCTAAGCCTCTCTGGAAACACCATATATTTT.

At least ten counts were recorded for this clonotype. The chain couples TRBV10-3 to TRBJ2-5; possible D gene TRBD1, 5 bases. V was trimmed by 0 bases and J by 4 bases, leaving 9 bases between them. This CDR3 contains 14 residues. Germline lookup yields CDR1 ENHRY and CDR2 SYGVKD. This chain's CDR3 is CAISESRDGETQYF. CDR3 sequence (DNA): TGTGCCATCAGTGAGTCCAGGGATGGAGAGACCCAGTACTTC.

Many counts were recorded for this clonotype. The rearrangement joins TRBV5-1 to TRBJ2-1; 8 nucleotides line up with TRBD2. Germline V CDR1 and CDR2: SGHRS, YFSETQ. With 6 bases clipped from V and 0 bases from J, the junction kept 8 bases outside the gene matches. The CDR3 is made up of 16 amino acids. The CDR3 reads CASTFRGGSSYNEQFF. As DNA, the CDR3 is TGCGCCAGCACCTTCCGCGGGGGGAGCTCCTACAATGAGCAGTTCTTC.

In its sample, this clonotype was seen many times. The J gene is TRBJ1-2, the V gene TRBV6-5, with TRBD1 matching 11 bases. This CDR3 is built from 17 residues. The V and J ends lost 2 bases and 4 bases, in that order; junction bases with no gene match: 9. From germline, CDR1 is MNHEY and CDR2 SVGAGI. The CDR3 DNA is TGTGCCAGCAGTTACCTCCGGACAGGGGGCGTAGGCTATGGCTACACCTTC. Protein: CASSYLRTGGVGYGYTF.

By sample fraction, this clonotype is medium-sized. The gene calls are TRBV4-3 and TRBJ1-3; 10 bases are a match to TRBD1. CDR3 size: 16 residues. Trimming took 4 bases from V and 2 from J; bases not matched to a gene: 5. Germline V gene sequence: CDR1 LGHNA, CDR2 YSLEER. The CDR3 loop reads CASSPDRGNAGNTIYF. The DNA of the CDR3 is TGCGCCAGCAGCCCGGACAGGGGGAATGCTGGAAACACCATATATTTT.

This clonotype has only a few counts. J is TRBJ1-3 and V is TRBV6-6; 7 positions agree with TRBD1. This CDR3 has 14 amino acids. J lost 3 bases, V lost 6 bases, and 5 bases had no gene match. CDR1 is MNHNY, CDR2 SVGAGI, per germline (reference sequence). In DNA form, the CDR3 reads TGTGCCAGCAGCCCAGACAGGGATGGAAACACCATATATTTT. Its protein is CASSPDRDGNTIYF.

In this sample, this clonotype turned up many times. The gene calls are TRBV28 and TRBJ1-5; D not resolved. Deletions cut 7 bases from V and 3 bases from J, with 13 bases between. The germline V gene has CDR1 MDHEN and CDR2 SYDVKM. This CDR3 region has 14 residues. The CDR3 region is CASTESGPNQPQHF. In DNA form, the CDR3 reads TGTGCCAGCACGGAGAGTGGCCCCAATCAGCCCCAGCATTTT.